The rows below give T cell receptor beta chains drawn from one sample of a study of beta chain features in type 1 diabetes. TCRdb's table, derived via immunoSEQ multiplex PCR, lists solely in-frame clones and lacks some. The table shows more than 150,000 clones, with approximately 9% occurring only once. Sequencing used central memory CD4+ T cells from blood. These receptors were obtained from a woman aged 18-29 years in good health. Both conserved end residues are part of each CDR3. Clone size is shown for a subset of rows, as once, few, many or a class of expanded clone.

CDR3,V,J,size,length
CASSVAGGTYEQYF,TRBV9,TRBJ2-7,few,14
CASSLVAGGQSNYGYTF,TRBV7-2,TRBJ1-2,few,17
CASSTTTDTQYF,TRBV7-2,TRBJ2-3,.,12
CASSQQGAGGELFF,TRBV14,TRBJ2-2,.,14
CASSEETGKNEKLFF,TRBV9,TRBJ1-4,few,15
CASRGEQETQYF,TRBV11-2,TRBJ2-5,few,12
CASSQPWATGNEQFF,TRBV4-1,TRBJ2-1,few,15
CASSYNSDRTTGEQYF,TRBV27,TRBJ2-7,few,16
CASTPGLAGEEQFF,TRBV6-1,TRBJ2-1,many,14
CASSQDLSSTDTQYF,TRBV4-1,TRBJ2-3,.,15
CASTPQTGDPKELFF,TRBV2,TRBJ2-2,few,15
CASSYPAGSTDTQYF,TRBV6-6,TRBJ2-3,.,15
CARSLGGQGYEQYF,TRBV5-3,TRBJ2-7,few,14
CASSLNIGLREQFF,TRBV5-6,TRBJ2-1,.,14
CASFEGDNEQFF,TRBV25-1,TRBJ2-1,.,12
CASSLDSSYEQYF,TRBV7-2,TRBJ2-7,few,13
CASIMGGENSPLHF,TRBV6-6,TRBJ1-6,.,14
CASSPDRNEQFF,TRBV2,TRBJ2-1,many,12
CASSVGGGADEQFF,TRBV4-3,TRBJ2-1,few,14
CASSQLSGTGNTIYF,TRBV4-2,TRBJ1-3,few,15
CSVVLWGRNTGELFF,TRBV29-1,TRBJ2-2,few,15
CASSRGPRRGISTDTQYF,TRBV4-1,TRBJ2-3,many,18
CASRRAGFGESNQPQHF,TRBV19,TRBJ1-5,few,17
CASSLTGTVNEQFF,TRBV6-6,TRBJ2-1,.,14
CASSPPQLGVYGYTF,TRBV18,TRBJ1-2,few,15
CASSLLSGGTEAFF,TRBV5-1,TRBJ1-1,few,14
CASSLQGYQAGFF,TRBV7-2,TRBJ1-1,few,13
CAGQGSGETQYF,TRBV5-4,TRBJ2-5,many,12
CASRLRTGGGETQYF,TRBV6-1,TRBJ2-5,.,15
CASRGDRETGELFF,TRBV2,TRBJ2-2,.,14
CASGDRGSQETQYF,TRBV10-3,TRBJ2-5,few,14
CASSLRTDNQPQHF,TRBV18,TRBJ1-5,few,14
CASTGQGHSRTDTQYF,TRBV5-1,TRBJ2-3,few,16
CSAASGGSGSPLHF,TRBV29-1,TRBJ1-6,few,14
CASSQALAGAYEQYF,TRBV4-3,TRBJ2-7,.,15
CASSTSNEQYF,TRBV10-2,TRBJ2-7,few,11
CASSPDTQLFF,TRBV5-1,TRBJ1-4,few,11
CASRRDRGPEKLFF,TRBV6-5,TRBJ1-4,few,14